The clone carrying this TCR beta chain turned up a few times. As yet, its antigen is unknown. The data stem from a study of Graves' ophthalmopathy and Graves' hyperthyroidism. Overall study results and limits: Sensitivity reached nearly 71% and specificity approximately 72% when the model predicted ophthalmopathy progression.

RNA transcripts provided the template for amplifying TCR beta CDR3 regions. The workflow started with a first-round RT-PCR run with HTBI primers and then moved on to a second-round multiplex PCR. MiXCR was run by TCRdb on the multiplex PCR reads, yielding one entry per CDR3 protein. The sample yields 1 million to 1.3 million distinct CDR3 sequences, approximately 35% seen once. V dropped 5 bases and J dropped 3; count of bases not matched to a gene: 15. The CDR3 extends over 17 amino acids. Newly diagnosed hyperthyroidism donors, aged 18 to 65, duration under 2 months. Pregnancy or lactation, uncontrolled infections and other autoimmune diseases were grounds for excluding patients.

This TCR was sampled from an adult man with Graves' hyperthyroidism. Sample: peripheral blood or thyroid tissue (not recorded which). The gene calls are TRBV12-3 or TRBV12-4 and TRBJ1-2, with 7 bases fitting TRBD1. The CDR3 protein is CASSGHGTEGGHYGYTF. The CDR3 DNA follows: TGTGCCAGCAGTGGACACGGGACAGAGGGGGGGCACTATGGCTACACCTTC.